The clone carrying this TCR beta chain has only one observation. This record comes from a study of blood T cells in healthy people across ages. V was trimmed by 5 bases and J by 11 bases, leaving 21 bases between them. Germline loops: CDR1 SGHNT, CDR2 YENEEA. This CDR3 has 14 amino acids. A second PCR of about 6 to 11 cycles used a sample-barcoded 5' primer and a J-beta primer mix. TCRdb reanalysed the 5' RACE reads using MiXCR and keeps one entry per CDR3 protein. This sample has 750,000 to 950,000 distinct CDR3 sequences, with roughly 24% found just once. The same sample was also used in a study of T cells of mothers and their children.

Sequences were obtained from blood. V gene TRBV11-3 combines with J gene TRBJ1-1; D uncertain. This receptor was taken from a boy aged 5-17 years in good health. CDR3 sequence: CASSPTGFGSWAFF. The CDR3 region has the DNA TGTGCCAGCAGCCCCACGGGTTTTGGAAGCTGGGCTTTCTTT.